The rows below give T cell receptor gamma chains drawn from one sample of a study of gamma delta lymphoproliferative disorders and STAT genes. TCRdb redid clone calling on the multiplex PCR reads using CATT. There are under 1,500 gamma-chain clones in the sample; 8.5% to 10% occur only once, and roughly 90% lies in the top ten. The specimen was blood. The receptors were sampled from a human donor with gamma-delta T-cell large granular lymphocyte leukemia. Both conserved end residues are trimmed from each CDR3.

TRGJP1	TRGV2	ATWDGQGTTGWFKI
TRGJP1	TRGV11	TTVPAPLPYTTGWFKI
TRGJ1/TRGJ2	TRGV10	AAWDYIQVGSDYYKKL
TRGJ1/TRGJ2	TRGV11	ACWIHYKKL
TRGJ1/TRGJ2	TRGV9	ALWEVYKKL
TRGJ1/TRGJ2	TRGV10	AAWGENYYKKL
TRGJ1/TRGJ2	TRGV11	ACWIEGYKKL
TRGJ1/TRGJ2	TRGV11	TTVPAGCYYKKL
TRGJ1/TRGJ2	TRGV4	ATWDGRGYYKKL
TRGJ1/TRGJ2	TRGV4	ATWDEAKL
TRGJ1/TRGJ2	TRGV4	ATWDGGGYKKL
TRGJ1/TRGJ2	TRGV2	ATWDGKKL
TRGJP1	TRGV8	ATWEHTTGWFKI
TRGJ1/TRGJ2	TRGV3	ATWDGPKKL